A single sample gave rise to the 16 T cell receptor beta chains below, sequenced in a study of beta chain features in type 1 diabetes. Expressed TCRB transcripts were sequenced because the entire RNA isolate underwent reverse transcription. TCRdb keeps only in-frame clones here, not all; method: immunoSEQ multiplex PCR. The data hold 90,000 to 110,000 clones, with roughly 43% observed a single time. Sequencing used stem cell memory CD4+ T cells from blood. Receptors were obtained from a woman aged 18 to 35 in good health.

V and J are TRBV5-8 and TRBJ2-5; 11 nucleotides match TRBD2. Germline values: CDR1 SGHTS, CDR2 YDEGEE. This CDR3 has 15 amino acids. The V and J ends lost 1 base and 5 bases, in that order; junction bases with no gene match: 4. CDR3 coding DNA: TGTGCCAGCAGCTTGTTACTAGCGGGAGACGAGACCCAGTACTTC. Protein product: CASSLLLAGDETQYF. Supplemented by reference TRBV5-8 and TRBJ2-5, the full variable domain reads EAGVTQSPTHLIKTRGQQATLRCSPISGHTSVYWYQQALGLGLQFLLWYDEGEERNRGNFPPRFSGRQFPNYSSELNVNALELEDSALYLCASSLLLAGDETQYFGPGTRLLVL.

CDR3 DNA: TGTGCCAGCAGTTTCCCGACCAGGGGAGTCTTCAATGAGCAGTTCTTC. Its protein is CASSFPTRGVFNEQFF. V and J are TRBV28 and TRBJ2-1; possible D gene TRBD1, 6 bases. This CDR3 is built from 16 residues. Between the trimmed V and J ends, which lost 3 bases and 6 bases, there was a span of 18 bases. In germline, CDR1 is MDHEN, CDR2 SYDVKM. Filled out from reference TRBV28 and TRBJ2-1, the complete variable domain reads DVKVTQSSRYLVKRTGEKVFLECVQDMDHENMFWYRQDPGLGLRLIYFSYDVKMKEKGDIPEGYSVSREKKERFSLILESASTNQTSMYLCASSFPTRGVFNEQFFGPGTRLTVL.

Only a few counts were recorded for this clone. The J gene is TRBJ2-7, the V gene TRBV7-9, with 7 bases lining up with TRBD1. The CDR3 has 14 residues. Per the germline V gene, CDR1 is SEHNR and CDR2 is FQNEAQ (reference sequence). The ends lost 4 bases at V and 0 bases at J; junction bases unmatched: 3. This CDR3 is CASSSGTVSYEQYF. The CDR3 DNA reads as TGTGCCAGCAGCTCCGGGACAGTCTCCTACGAGCAGTACTTC.

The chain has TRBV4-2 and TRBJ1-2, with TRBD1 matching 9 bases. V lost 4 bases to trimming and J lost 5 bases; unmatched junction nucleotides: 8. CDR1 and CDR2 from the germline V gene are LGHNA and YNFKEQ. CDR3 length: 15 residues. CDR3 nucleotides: TGTGCCAGCAGCCCCAGTCCGGGACAGGGTTATGGCTACACCTTC. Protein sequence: CASSPSPGQGYGYTF.

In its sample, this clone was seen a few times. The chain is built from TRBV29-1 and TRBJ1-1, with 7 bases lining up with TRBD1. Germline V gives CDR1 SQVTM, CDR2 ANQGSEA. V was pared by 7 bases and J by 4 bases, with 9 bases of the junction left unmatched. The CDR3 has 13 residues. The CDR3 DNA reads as TGCAGCGCGAAACGACAGGGAAGCACTGAAGCTTTCTTT. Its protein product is CSAKRQGSTEAFF. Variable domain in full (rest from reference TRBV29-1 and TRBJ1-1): SAVISQKPSRDICQRGTSLTIQCQVDSQVTMMFWYRQQPGQSLTLIATANQGSEATYESGFVIDKFPISRPNLTFSTLTVSNMSPEDSSIYLCSAKRQGSTEAFFGQGTRLTVV.

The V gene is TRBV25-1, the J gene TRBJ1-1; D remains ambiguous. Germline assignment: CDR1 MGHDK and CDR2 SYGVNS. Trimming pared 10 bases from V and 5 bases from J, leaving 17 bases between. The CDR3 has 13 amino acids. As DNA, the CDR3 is TGTGCCACCAGATACGGAGGAGGGACTGAAGCTTTCTTT. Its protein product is CATRYGGGTEAFF.

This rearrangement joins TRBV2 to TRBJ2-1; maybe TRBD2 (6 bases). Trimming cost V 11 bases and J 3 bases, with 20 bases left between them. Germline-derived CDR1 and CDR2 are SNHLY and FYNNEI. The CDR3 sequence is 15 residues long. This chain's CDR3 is CAGQMEAGSYNEQFF. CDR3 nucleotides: TGTGCCGGTCAAATGGAGGCGGGGAGCTACAATGAGCAGTTCTTC.

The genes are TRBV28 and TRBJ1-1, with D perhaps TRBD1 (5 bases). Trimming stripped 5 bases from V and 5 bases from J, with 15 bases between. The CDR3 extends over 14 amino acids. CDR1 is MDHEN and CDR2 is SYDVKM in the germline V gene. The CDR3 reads CASSQATGGTEAFF. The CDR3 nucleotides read TGTGCCAGCAGTCAGGCTACGGGGGGAACTGAAGCTTTCTTT.

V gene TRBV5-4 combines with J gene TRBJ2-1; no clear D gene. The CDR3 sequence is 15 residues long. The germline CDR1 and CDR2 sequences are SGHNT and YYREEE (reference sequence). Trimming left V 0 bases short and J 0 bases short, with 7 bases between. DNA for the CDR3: TGTGCCAGCAGCTTGGATCGCAGCTCCTACAATGAGCAGTTCTTC. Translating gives CASSLDRSSYNEQFF.

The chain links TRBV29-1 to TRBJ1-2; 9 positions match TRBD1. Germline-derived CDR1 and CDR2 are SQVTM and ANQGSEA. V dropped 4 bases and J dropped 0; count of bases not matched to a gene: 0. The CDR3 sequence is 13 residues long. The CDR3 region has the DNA TGCAGCGTTGGACAGGGGGCTAACTATGGCTACACCTTC. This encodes CSVGQGANYGYTF.

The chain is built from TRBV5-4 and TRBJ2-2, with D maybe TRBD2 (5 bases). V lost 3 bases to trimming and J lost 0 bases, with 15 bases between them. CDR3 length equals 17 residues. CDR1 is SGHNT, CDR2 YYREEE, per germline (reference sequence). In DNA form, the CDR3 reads TGTGCCAGCAGCTCGGGCCCGGGGTCAGCGAACACCGGGGAGCTGTTTTTT. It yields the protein CASSSGPGSANTGELFF.

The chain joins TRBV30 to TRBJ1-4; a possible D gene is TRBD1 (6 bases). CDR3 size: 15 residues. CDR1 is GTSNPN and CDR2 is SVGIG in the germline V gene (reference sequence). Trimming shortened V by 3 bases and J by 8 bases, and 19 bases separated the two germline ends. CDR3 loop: CAWRGLSSRGEKLFF. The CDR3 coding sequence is TGTGCCTGGAGGGGTTTATCCTCCAGGGGAGAAAAACTGTTTTTT. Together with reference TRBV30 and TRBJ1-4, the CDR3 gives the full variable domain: SQTIHQWPATLVQPVGSPLSLECTVEGTSNPNLYWYRQAAGRGLQLLFYSVGIGQISSEVPQNLSASRPQDRQFILSSKKLLLSDSGFYLCAWRGLSSRGEKLFFGSGTQLSVL.

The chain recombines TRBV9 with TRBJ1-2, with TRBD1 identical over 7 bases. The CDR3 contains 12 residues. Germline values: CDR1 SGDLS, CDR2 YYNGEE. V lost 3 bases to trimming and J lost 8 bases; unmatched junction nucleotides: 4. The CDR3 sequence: CASSDTGEGYTF. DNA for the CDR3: TGTGCCAGCAGCGACACAGGGGAGGGCTACACCTTC. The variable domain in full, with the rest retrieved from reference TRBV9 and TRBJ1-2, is DSGVTQTPKHLITATGQRVTLRCSPRSGDLSVYWYQQSLDQGLQFLIQYYNGEERAKGNILERFSAQQFPDLHSELNLSSLELGDSALYFCASSDTGEGYTFGSGTRLTVV.

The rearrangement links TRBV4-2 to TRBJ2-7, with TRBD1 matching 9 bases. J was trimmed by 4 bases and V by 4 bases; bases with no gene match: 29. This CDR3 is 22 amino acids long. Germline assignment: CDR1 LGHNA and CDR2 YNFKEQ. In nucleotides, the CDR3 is TGTGCCAGCAGCCCGCTACCGGGACAGGGAGGTCGGGATAGGAGGTTTTGGTACGAGCAGTACTTC. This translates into CASSPLPGQGGRDRRFWYEQYF.

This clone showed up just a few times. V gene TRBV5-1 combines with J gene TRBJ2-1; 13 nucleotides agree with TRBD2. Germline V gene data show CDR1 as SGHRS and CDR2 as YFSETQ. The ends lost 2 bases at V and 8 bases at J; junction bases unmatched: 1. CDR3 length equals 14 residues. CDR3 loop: CASSFGLAGDEQFF. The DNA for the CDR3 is TGCGCCAGCAGCTTTGGACTAGCGGGGGATGAGCAGTTCTTC.

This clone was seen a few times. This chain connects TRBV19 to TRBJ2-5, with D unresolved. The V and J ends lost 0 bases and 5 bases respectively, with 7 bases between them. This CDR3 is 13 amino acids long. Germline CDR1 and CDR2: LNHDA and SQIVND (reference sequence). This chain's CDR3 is CASSIELFETQYF. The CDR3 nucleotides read TGTGCCAGTAGTATAGAACTGTTCGAGACCCAGTACTTC.